Detailed here is one TCR beta chain. There are a few counts of this clonotype. The antigen it recognizes is unknown. Base qualities were left out, and no much larger clone turns up one base away. This sample is part of a study of response to subunit inactivated influenza vaccine (dated by TCRdb to about 2018). Study-wide context: Deep quantitative profiling of the T cell receptor repertoire was used in the study to follow responses to a trivalent subunit inactivated influenza vaccine. Beyond this particular receptor, the publication reports: The authors suggested that each seasonal influenza vaccination may recruit only a limited number of new T cells.

Library prep was done by RT-PCR. The sequencer listed for this sample is Illumina HiSeq 2500. Using fastp at Q25 and MiXCR, TCRdb reprocessed the public reads and kept productive beta chains. Each record represents a unique CDR3 protein, reported with the most common genes and DNA among its rows. The sample table contains roughly 160,000 distinct CDR3 sequences; only one count was recorded for around a tenth of them. In total, the top ten clones hold roughly a third of the sample. For this chain, trimming is 5 bases at the V end and 9 bases at the J end, and the number of junction bases without a gene match is 5. CDR3 length: 13 amino acids, cysteine to phenylalanine. Of the read, only the CDR3 DNA is kept; its 39 bases are in frame from base 1. The CDR1 and CDR2 encoded by the germline V gene are MDHEN and SYDVKM.

This specimen consisted of CD8+ T cells sorted from PBMCs, obtained roughly 24 months after vaccination. The clonotype comes from a man in his fifties or sixties who received an inactivated influenza vaccine. Donor details come from another sample of the same person, matched by shared clones. The sequence is built from TRBV28 and TRBJ2-4; TRBD1 fits 9 bases in the junction. The CDR3 region: CASSAGQGGIQYF. The DNA reads as follows: TGTGCCAGCAGTGCGGGACAGGGCGGCATTCAGTACTTC.